The 16 T cell receptor beta chains given below trace back to one sample, sequenced in a study of blood T cell repertoires in COVID-19. Libraries were prepared by immunoSEQ multiplex PCR; TCRdb keeps only in-frame clonotypes and omits some of them. Of 250,000 or so clones detected, about nine tenths appear once; the ten largest clones hold about 0.79%. The material sequenced was peripheral blood. All receptors come from a man aged 30 to 45 with COVID-19, enrolled during active disease.

This rearrangement joins TRBV6-5 to TRBJ1-3; 7 positions match TRBD1. Germline CDR1 and CDR2: MNHEY and SVGAGI. CDR3 length: 15 residues. The V segment lost 2 bases and the J segment 3 bases; nucleotides outside the gene matches: 4. CDR3 DNA: TGTGCCAGCAGTTACGGTGCAGGGGGTGGAAACACCATATATTTT. Residues: CASSYGAGGGNTIYF.

The gene calls are TRBV18 and TRBJ1-1; no clear D gene. Germline V lookup: CDR1 KGHSH, CDR2 LQKENI. V lost 5 bases, J lost 0 bases, and 10 bases lay in between. CDR3 length equals 14 residues. The CDR3 DNA follows: TGTGCCAGCTCAGAAGGAGAGATGAACACTGAAGCTTTCTTT. Its protein product is CASSEGEMNTEAFF.

The V gene is TRBV9, the J gene TRBJ1-1; D may be TRBD1 (6 bases). Deletions cut 0 bases from V and 3 bases from J, with 12 bases between. CDR3 length: 15 amino acids. Per germline, CDR1 SGDLS and CDR2 YYNGEE. In nucleotides, the CDR3 is TGTGCCAGCAGCGTAGCTCCAACAGGGTACACTGAAGCTTTCTTT. Translation: CASSVAPTGYTEAFF.

This rearrangement joins TRBV7-6 to TRBJ1-6, with D tentatively TRBD1 (6 bases). Germline V gene lookup returns CDR1 SGHVS and CDR2 FNYEAQ. V was cut by 1 base and J by 7 bases, with 8 bases left in between. The CDR3 totals 14 residues. CDR3 residues: CASSLGTGNSPLHF. The CDR3 DNA follows: TGTGCCAGCAGCTTAGGCACAGGGAATTCACCCCTCCACTTT.

This chain uses TRBV4-1 with TRBJ1-2; D gene ambiguous. Germline V gene sequence: CDR1 MGHRA, CDR2 YSYEKL. Trimming took off 1 base at V and 2 bases at J, with 11 bases between the two ends. The CDR3 sequence is 15 residues long. The CDR3 sequence: CASSQGGLGNYGYTF. In nucleotides, the CDR3 is TGCGCCAGCAGCCAAGGTGGACTGGGAAACTATGGCTACACCTTC.

DNA of the CDR3: TGTGCCAGCAGTGAAGCGCAAACCGCAGTTCCCCAGCATTTT. This codes for CASSEAQTAVPQHF. V gene TRBV6-1 combines with J gene TRBJ1-5; D is undetermined. The CDR3 consists of 14 residues. The V end was cut by 0 bases, the J end by 10 bases, with 13 bases between. CDR1 is MNHNS, CDR2 SASEGT, per germline.

The rearrangement joins TRBV7-2 to TRBJ2-2, with D possibly matching TRBD1 (5 bases). There are 14 residues in the CDR3. V was pared by 2 bases and J by 12 bases, with 16 bases between. Per germline, CDR1 SGHTA and CDR2 FQGNSA. The CDR3: CASSLLPGPTQLFF. Here the CDR3 DNA reads TGTGCCAGCAGCTTACTTCCAGGGCCTACACAGCTGTTTTTT.

This chain uses TRBV11-1 with TRBJ2-1; 7 nucleotides match TRBD2. The V and J ends lost 6 bases and 2 bases, in that order; junction bases with no gene match: 7. The CDR3 extends over 15 amino acids. Germline V lookup: CDR1 SGHAT, CDR2 FQDESV (reference sequence). CDR3: CASRFDRGAYNEQFF. The CDR3 nucleotides are TGTGCCAGCAGATTTGACCGGGGGGCCTACAATGAGCAGTTCTTC.

The chain is built from TRBV6-6 and TRBJ1-2; 9 positions match TRBD1. Germline CDR1 is MNHNY and CDR2 is SVGAGI (reference sequence). V shed 6 bases, J shed 8 bases, and the junction held 13 bases outside the gene matches. This CDR3 region has 15 residues. CDR3 nucleotides: TGTGCCAGCAGAGGCGACAGGGGGGTTCTTAGAGGCTACACCTTC. Protein: CASRGDRGVLRGYTF.

This chain joins TRBV3-1 (or the pseudogene TRBV3-2) and TRBJ2-5, with D possibly being TRBD2 (6 bases). CDR1 is LGHDT and CDR2 is YNNKEL in the germline V gene (reference sequence). CDR3 length equals 14 residues. V shed 3 bases and J shed 2 bases, with 10 bases lying between them. The CDR3 here is CASSQLAGQETQYF. As DNA, the CDR3 is TGTGCCAGCAGCCAGCTGGCGGGGCAAGAGACCCAGTACTTC.

The CDR3 DNA follows: TGCGCCAGCAGCCGGGACAGCTCTGGAAACACCATATATTTT. Its translation is CASSRDSSGNTIYF. The chain is built from TRBV5-1 and TRBJ1-3, with 7 bases fitting TRBD1. This CDR3 has 14 amino acids. V trimming: 4 bases; J trimming: 0 bases; junction bases outside the gene matches: 1. Germline values: CDR1 SGHRS, CDR2 YFSETQ.

This clone was seen at least ten times. The chain is built from TRBV7-9 and TRBJ1-6; weak D call: TRBD1 (6 bases). The CDR3 extends over 16 amino acids. Trimming cost V 5 bases and J 6 bases, with 17 bases left between them. Per germline, CDR1 SEHNR and CDR2 FQNEAQ (reference sequence). CDR3 amino acids: CASSPRAGVSNSPLHF. In nucleotides, the CDR3 is TGTGCCAGCAGCCCCCGAGCAGGGGTATCTAATTCACCCCTCCACTTT.

This chain links TRBV13 with TRBJ2-2; D is perhaps TRBD2 (6 bases). The germline V and J ends were trimmed by 3 bases and 3 bases, with 11 bases remaining between them. Looked up from germline, CDR1 is PRHDT and CDR2 is FYEKMQ (reference sequence). The CDR3 is 15 amino acids. The CDR3, as DNA: TGTGCCAGCAGCTTCGGGGGACTTGACACCGGGGAGCTGTTTTTT. This encodes CASSFGGLDTGELFF.

The chain has TRBV28 and TRBJ1-5; possibly TRBD1 for D (6 bases). This CDR3 contains 15 residues. The germline V gene has CDR1 MDHEN and CDR2 SYDVKM. Between the trimmed V and J ends, which lost 7 bases and 2 bases, there was a span of 15 bases. This CDR3 reads CASMGGQAGNQPQHF. The CDR3, as DNA: TGTGCCAGCATGGGGGGGCAGGCTGGCAATCAGCCCCAGCATTTT.

The chain couples TRBV6-1 to TRBJ2-1; 8 positions match TRBD2. Germline V gene sequence: CDR1 MNHNS, CDR2 SASEGT. This CDR3 is 14 amino acids long. The V gene end was trimmed by 3 bases and the J gene end by 3 bases; junction bases not matched to a gene: 1. CDR3 residues: CASSEAGGYNEQFF. CDR3 DNA: TGTGCCAGCAGTGAGGCGGGGGGCTACAATGAGCAGTTCTTC.

This chain joins TRBV3-1 (or the pseudogene TRBV3-2) and TRBJ2-4; 7 bases fit TRBD1. In germline, CDR1 is LGHDT, CDR2 YNNKEL (reference sequence). The V and J ends lost 4 bases and 1 base, in that order; junction bases with no gene match: 19. CDR3 length: 20 residues. The CDR3 DNA reads as TGTGCCAGCAGCCCCAGGGGCCTCCTGGGGACAGACGGCGCCAAAAACATTCAGTACTTC. Amino acids: CASSPRGLLGTDGAKNIQYF.